This is a list of T cell receptor beta chains from one sample in a study of identical twins' blood T cells. TCRdb re-called the 5' RACE reads with MiXCR, one entry per CDR3 protein. There are roughly 340,000 distinct CDR3 sequences in the sample; 28% occur only once, and roughly 5.5% lies in the top ten. Sequenced input: PBMCs. The receptors shown here come from a woman between 18 and 55 years old in good health. Each CDR3 is given with its conserved first and last residue. The D gene is left open where the match is weak. Size values are once, few and many counts, or a class for expanded clones, and some rows have none.

few	TRBV12-3/TRBV12-4	TRBD2	TRBJ2-1	CASSFPAGGEQFF	TGTGCCAGCAGTTTCCCCGCGGGGGGGGAGCAGTTCTTC
few	TRBV3-1	TRBD1	TRBJ1-4	CASSREGGTGNEKLFF	TGTGCCAGCAGCCGGGAGGGAGGGACAGGGAACGAAAAACTGTTTTTT
NA	TRBV19	TRBD1	TRBJ1-5	CASRGGTGGNQPQHF	TGTGCCAGTAGGGGGGGGACAGGGGGCAATCAGCCCCAGCATTTT
once	TRBV12-5	NA	TRBJ1-1	CASTWGRTEAFF	TGTGCTAGTACCTGGGGCAGGACTGAAGCTTTCTTT
NA	TRBV18	NA	TRBJ1-1	CASSPSTFISTEAFF	TGTGCCAGCTCACCGAGTACTTTTATTTCCACTGAAGCTTTCTTT
many	TRBV20-1	TRBD2	TRBJ2-1	CSAQPGLAGGSNEQFF	TGCAGTGCACAACCGGGACTAGCGGGAGGATCCAATGAGCAGTTCTTC
NA	TRBV18	NA	TRBJ1-1	CASSTPLVEAFF	TGTGCCAGCTCGACGCCTTTGGTCGAAGCTTTCTTT
few	TRBV20-1	NA	TRBJ2-1	CSARDYEQFF	TGCAGTGCTAGGGACTATGAGCAGTTCTTC
NA	TRBV30	TRBD1	TRBJ1-5	CAWSGGQGNQPQHF	TGTGCCTGGAGTGGAGGACAGGGCAATCAGCCCCAGCACTTT
few	TRBV6-6	TRBD1	TRBJ2-2	CASRERQGTNTGELFF	TGTGCCAGCAGAGAACGACAGGGGACCAACACCGGGGAGCTGTTTTTT
few	TRBV25-1	TRBD1	TRBJ2-5	CASSTGELTQYF	TGTGCCAGCAGCACAGGGGAATTGACCCAGTACTTC
NA	TRBV6-5	NA	TRBJ1-2	CASSYSGMPNYGYTF	TGTGCCAGCAGTTATTCCGGGATGCCTAACTATGGCTACACCTTC
NA	TRBV7-9	NA	TRBJ2-2	CASSFKTSATPGSCFF	NA
NA	TRBV29-1	TRBD1	TRBJ1-1	CSVATGGTEAFF	TGCAGCGTGGCTACAGGGGGCACTGAAGCTTTCTTT
few	TRBV29-1	NA	TRBJ2-2	CSASRSGELFF	TGCAGCGCCTCTAGGTCCGGGGAGCTGTTTTTT
few	TRBV27	TRBD1	TRBJ1-6	CASSLIPGQGNSPLHF	TGTGCCAGCAGTTTAATACCGGGACAGGGTAATTCACCCCTCCACTTT
few	TRBV12-3/TRBV12-4	NA	TRBJ1-6	CASSLHQGRSPLHF	TGTGCCAGCAGTCTCCACCAGGGACGGTCACCCCTCCACTTT
NA	TRBV7-8	NA	TRBJ1-2	CASSTVTHGYTF	TGTGCCAGCAGCACTGTCACACATGGCTACACCTTC
few	TRBV4-2	NA	TRBJ1-5	CASSQDGVGDQPQHF	TGTGCCAGCAGCCAAGATGGGGTGGGGGATCAGCCCCAGCATTTT
NA	TRBV18	NA	TRBJ1-1	CASSTNRERTEAFF	TGTGCCAGCTCAACCAACCGGGAACGGACTGAAGCTTTCTTT
NA	TRBV5-5	NA	TRBJ1-1	CASSLMVAEAFF	TGTGCCAGCAGCTTGATGGTTGCTGAAGCTTTCTTT
many	TRBV6-5	NA	TRBJ1-1	CASSYSRNTEAFF	TGTGCCAGCAGTTACTCGCGGAACACTGAAGCTTTCTTT
few	TRBV9	NA	TRBJ1-6	CASSVLWEGSPLHF	TGTGCCAGCAGCGTTTTATGGGAAGGGTCACCCCTCCACTTT
many	TRBV10-1	NA	TRBJ2-2	CASRPDHLNTGELFF	TGCGCCAGCAGGCCGGATCATCTGAACACCGGGGAGCTGTTTTTT
NA	TRBV29-1	NA	TRBJ1-2	CSVENGYGYTF	TGCAGCGTTGAGAATGGTTATGGCTACACCTTC
few	TRBV11-2	NA	TRBJ1-4	CASSLATNEKLFF	TGTGCCAGCAGCCTTGCAACTAATGAAAAACTGTTTTTT
NA	TRBV20-1	NA	TRBJ2-5	CSARDGMRTQYF	TGCAGTGCTAGAGATGGGATGCGGACCCAGTACTTC
NA	TRBV6-5	NA	TRBJ2-4	CASTSARHLAKNIQYF	TGTGCCAGCACCTCTGCACGGCATCTAGCCAAAAACATTCAGTACTTC
many	TRBV5-5	TRBD1	TRBJ1-1	CASSVTSTGKRDTEAFF	TGTGCCAGCAGCGTAACCTCGACAGGGAAAAGGGACACTGAAGCTTTCTTT